This T cell receptor (beta chain) is from a study of blood T cells in healthy people across ages. A J-beta primer mix and a sample-barcoded 5' primer were used in a second PCR of roughly 6 to 12 cycles. TCRdb analysed the 5' RACE reads with MiXCR anew, one entry per CDR3 protein. The sample lists 750,000 to 950,000 distinct CDR3 sequences, around 24% seen once, with about 3% in the top ten. Trimming left V 0 bases short and J 5 bases short, with 10 bases between. Per germline, CDR1 ENHRY and CDR2 SYGVKD. CDR3 size: 14 residues. This clonotype was recorded a few times. These data were also reused for a study on T cells of mothers and their children.

This rearrangement joins TRBV10-3 to TRBJ2-5; D remains ambiguous. Input material: blood. The TCR comes from a boy aged 5-17 years in good health. CDR3 protein: CAISESSLRETQYF. For the CDR3, the DNA is TGTGCCATCAGTGAGTCGTCACTGCGGGAGACCCAGTACTTC.